This entry lists 10 T cell receptor beta chains sequenced from one sample in a study of T cell repertoires in cytomegalovirus infection. TCRdb passed the reads through MiXCR, listing each CDR3 protein once. The sample carries roughly 760,000 distinct CDR3 sequences, about a third recorded once. The sequencing input was PBMCs. These receptors came from a human donor in good health (CMV status not recorded). Some clones in this sample may be carry-over from other donors' samples.

Ten or more counts support this clonotype. This chain uses TRBV7-2 with TRBJ2-7, with D uncertain. The V end was cut by 5 bases, the J end by 7 bases, with 9 bases between. CDR1 and CDR2 from the germline V gene are SGHTA and FQGNSA. The CDR3 sequence is 11 residues long. The CDR3 loop is CASSLSTEQYF. CDR3 DNA: TGTGCCAGCAGCCTCTCTACGGAGCAGTACTTC. Full variable domain (outside the CDR3, taken from reference TRBV7-2 and TRBJ2-7): GAGVSQSPSNKVTEKGKDVELRCDPISGHTALYWYRQSLGQGLEFLIYFQGNSAPDKSGLPSDRFSAERTGGSVSTLTIQRTQQEDSAVYLCASSLSTEQYFGPGTRLTVT.

This clonotype was found a few times. This chain connects TRBV28 to TRBJ1-2, with D tentatively TRBD1 (6 bases). Trimming cost V 10 bases and J 7 bases, with 13 bases left between them. The CDR3 has 11 residues. Germline CDR1 is MDHEN and CDR2 is SYDVKM. The CDR3 DNA is TGTGCCACGACAGGCTGGAGTGGCTACACCTTC. It codes for CATTGWSGYTF.

V is TRBV27 and J is TRBJ2-2; 9 bases match TRBD2. The CDR3 consists of 16 residues. Trimming took 4 bases from V and 5 from J; bases not matched to a gene: 8. CDR1 is MNHEY, CDR2 SMNVEV, per germline (reference sequence). In nucleotides, the CDR3 is TGTGCCAGCAGTTCCGTAGCGGGAGCGCTTACCGGGGAGCTGTTTTTT. Protein product: CASSSVAGALTGELFF.

The gene calls are TRBV5-6 and TRBJ2-7; 8 bases fit TRBD1. In germline, CDR1 is SGHDT, CDR2 YYEEEE. CDR3 size: 13 residues. V shed 4 bases, J shed 3 bases, and the junction held 3 bases outside the gene matches. CDR3 nucleotides: TGTGCCAGCAGCCTACAGGGGGTCTACGAGCAGTACTTC. This encodes CASSLQGVYEQYF.

This clonotype was seen a few times. The genes are TRBV9 and TRBJ1-1; tentative D call: TRBD1 (5 bases). The length of the CDR3 is 11 residues. Deletions cut 5 bases from V and 7 bases from J, with 9 bases between. Germline V gene lookup returns CDR1 SGDLS and CDR2 YYNGEE. The CDR3: CASSRDDEAFF. CDR3 nucleotide sequence: TGTGCCAGCAGTCGGGACGATGAAGCTTTCTTT.

The sample holds a few counts of this clonotype. V and J are TRBV7-9 and TRBJ1-1, with D possibly TRBD1 on 5 matching bases. The CDR3 spans 16 residues. Germline V lookup: CDR1 SEHNR, CDR2 FQNEAQ (reference sequence). The V end lost 2 bases, the J end lost 2 bases, and 15 bases lay between the germline ends. The CDR3 DNA is TGTGCCAGCAGCTTACCCCAGGGAAGGGAAAACACTGAAGCTTTCTTT. It encodes CASSLPQGRENTEAFF. Combining the CDR3 with reference TRBV7-9 and TRBJ1-1 gives the whole variable domain DTGVSQNPRHKITKRGQNVTFRCDPISEHNRLYWYRQTLGQGPEFLTYFQNEAQLEKSRLLSDRFSAERPKGSFSTLEIQRTEQGDSAMYLCASSLPQGRENTEAFFGQGTRLTVV.

The V call is TRBV11-3, the J call TRBJ2-6, with D perhaps matching TRBD2 (6 bases). The ends were cut back, 3 bases at V and 0 bases at J, with 24 bases in the middle. This CDR3 spans 21 amino acids. The germline gives CDR1 SGHNT, CDR2 YENEEA. The CDR3 nucleotides read TGTGCCAGCAGCTTCAAACTCGGGGGAAGGATTCATAACTCTGGGGCCAACGTCCTGACTTTC. Translation: CASSFKLGGRIHNSGANVLTF.

The chain carries TRBV19 and TRBJ2-1; the D is unclear. Per germline, CDR1 LNHDA and CDR2 SQIVND (reference sequence). Between the trimmed V and J ends, which lost 4 bases and 10 bases, there was a span of 14 bases. The CDR3 has 13 amino acids. The CDR3 nucleotides are TGTGCCAGTAGTAAAAACAAAATGCTCGAGCAGTTCTTC. Residues: CASSKNKMLEQFF.

The V call is TRBV20-1, the J call TRBJ1-5, with 9 bases identical to TRBD1. From germline, CDR1 is DFQATT and CDR2 SNEGSKA (reference sequence). V was pared by 2 bases and J by 4 bases, with 6 bases of the junction left unmatched. The CDR3 sequence is 15 residues long. CDR3 in DNA: TGCAGTGCTAGACTCGGACAGGGGTGGAATCAGCCCCAGCATTTT. Residues: CSARLGQGWNQPQHF.

This clonotype was seen ten or more times. The CDR3 protein is CASGLGPSNQPQHF. The CDR3 bases are TGTGCCAGCGGACTTGGGCCTAGCAATCAGCCCCAGCATTTT. This chain joins TRBV7-2 and TRBJ1-5; no firm D call. Trimming left V 8 bases short and J 0 bases short, with 11 bases between. The CDR3 spans 14 residues. Per the germline V gene, CDR1 is SGHTA and CDR2 is FQGNSA.